This T cell receptor beta chain was observed in a study of control samples from healthy donors and cancer patients. The protocol was immunoSEQ multiplex PCR, while the TCRdb copy is restricted to in-frame clones and leaves out a portion. Among some 150,000 clones listed, more than 85% were seen once. The V and J ends lost 0 bases and 8 bases respectively, with 16 bases between them. The CDR3 extends over 15 amino acids. Germline assignment: CDR1 SEHNR and CDR2 FQNEAQ (reference sequence). The sequence was collected from a man in his fifties in good health. The material sequenced was blood. The chain links TRBV7-9 to TRBJ1-2; D ambiguous. The DNA for the CDR3 is TGTGCCAGCAGCTTAGCACGGCAGTGGTTCGGGGGCTACACCTTC. This gives the protein CASSLARQWFGGYTF.